There are many counts of the clone carrying this T cell receptor beta chain. The sample is drawn from a study of CD8 T cells in ankylosing spondylitis. For TCR beta, libraries came from quantitative 5'-RACE with molecular barcodes. MiXCR was run by TCRdb on the 5' RACE reads, yielding one entry per CDR3 protein. This table has some 220,000 distinct CDR3 sequences, roughly 8% appearing once. The V and J ends lost 6 bases and 7 bases, in that order; junction bases with no gene match: 13. CDR1 and CDR2 from the germline V gene are MNHNS and SASEGT. The CDR3 runs to 16 residues. The specimen was blood, either unsorted or a sorted T cell fraction (not recorded which). The sequence came from a female donor with ankylosing spondylitis or in good health (not recorded which). The chain links TRBV6-1 to TRBJ1-4, with TRBD1 matching 8 bases. This chain's CDR3 is CASRPGPETGVEKLFF. CDR3 DNA sequence: TGTGCCAGCAGACCAGGACCGGAGACAGGGGTTGAAAAACTGTTTTTT.